Below, one TCR beta chain is given with its context. Its specificity is not known. Time point of the sample: newly diagnosed GD, antithyroid drugs for less than 3 months. From PBMCs, RNA was extracted and then used to make the TCR library. The authors drew 7 to 10 milliliters of peripheral blood into EDTA tubes. This sample is part of a study of regulatory T cells in long-lasting Graves disease. The wider study: For under 3 months, newly diagnosed Graves' patients had been taking antithyroid drugs. Findings and limits, study-wide: TRBV28, TRBJ1-2 and TRBJ2-5 were segments that persistent disease favored.

With iRepertoire HTBI primers and Arm-PCR of CDR3 regions, TCR beta libraries were built. TCRdb independently ran MiXCR on the multiplex PCR reads; one entry per CDR3 protein. The sample shows about 440,000 distinct CDR3 sequences, over 15% of them seen only once. Germline V gives CDR1 SGHDN, CDR2 FVKESK. The CDR3 length is 19 residues. The ends were cut back, 3 bases at V and 2 bases at J, with 23 bases in the middle. These data were also reused for a study on T cells in Graves' hyperthyroidism and ophthalmopathy. That report notes: TCR CDR3 regions were first amplified by RT-PCR with HTBI primers.

The clonotype originates from a woman aged 30 to 39 with Graves disease. The chain combines TRBV14 with TRBJ2-1; a possible D gene is TRBD2 (6 bases). Source: peripheral blood mononuclear cells (PBMCs), taken at new diagnosis, from a patient treated with antithyroid drugs. CDR3 sequence (DNA): TGTGCCAGCAGCCAGGAATACCAGTGGTTTAGCGGAACCTACAATGAGCAGTTCTTC. Its protein product is CASSQEYQWFSGTYNEQFF.